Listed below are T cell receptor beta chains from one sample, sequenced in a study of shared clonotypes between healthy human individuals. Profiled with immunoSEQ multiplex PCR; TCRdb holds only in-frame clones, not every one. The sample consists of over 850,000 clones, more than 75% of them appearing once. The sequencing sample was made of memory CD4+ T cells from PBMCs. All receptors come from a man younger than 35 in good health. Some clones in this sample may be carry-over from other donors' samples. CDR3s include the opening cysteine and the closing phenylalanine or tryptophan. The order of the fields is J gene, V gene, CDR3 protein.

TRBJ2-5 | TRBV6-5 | CASSPPGDSGTQYF
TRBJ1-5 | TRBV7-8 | CASSLGGGGGNQPQHF
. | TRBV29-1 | CSVGTYEQYF
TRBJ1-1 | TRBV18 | CASSPVKEAEAFF
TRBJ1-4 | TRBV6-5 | CASSYIRDTNEKLFF
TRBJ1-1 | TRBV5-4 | CASSSPWGQGDTEAFF
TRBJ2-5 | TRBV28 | CASSFLRGTFGTQYF
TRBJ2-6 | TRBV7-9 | CASSLALGGSGANVLTF
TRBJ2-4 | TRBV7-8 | CASSLARVNIQYF
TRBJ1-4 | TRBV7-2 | CASRPLAGTNEKLFF
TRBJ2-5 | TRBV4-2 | CASSSRGGGFAETQYF
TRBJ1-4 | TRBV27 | CASSARRTLLNEKLFF
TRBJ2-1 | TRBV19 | CASSRDYPYNEQFF
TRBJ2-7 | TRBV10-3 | CAISPSGMDEQYF
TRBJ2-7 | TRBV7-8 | CASSFRIGSPPGEQYF
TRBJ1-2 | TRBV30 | CAWSVSGEGGYTF
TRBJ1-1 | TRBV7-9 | CASSQTANTEAFF
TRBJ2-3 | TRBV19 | CASSMAGGGTDTQYF
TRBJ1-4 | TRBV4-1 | CASSRTAGASTNEKLFF
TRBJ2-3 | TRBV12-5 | CASGLASGGRTDTQYF
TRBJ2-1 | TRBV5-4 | CASTPGASYNEQFF
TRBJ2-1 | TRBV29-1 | CSAESGRYPYNEQFF
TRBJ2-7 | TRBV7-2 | CASSRRTSAYEQYF
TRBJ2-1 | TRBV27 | CASARAHYNEQFF
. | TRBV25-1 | CASSGTVGPYEQYF
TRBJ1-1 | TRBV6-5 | CASRLQGAVSEAFF
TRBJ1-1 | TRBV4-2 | CASSQETGANTEAFF